Below are 10 T cell receptor beta chains sequenced from a single sample in a study of T cell responses to AZD1222 COVID-19 vaccine. Here immunoSEQ multiplex PCR was the method, and the copy in TCRdb shows in-frame clones only, minus some. The sample holds over 100,000 clones; roughly 87% are singletons and the top ten take approximately 5.5%. The sequencing here drew on peripheral blood, taken on day 0 of AZD1222 vaccination. The receptors shown here come from an adult in good health.

This clone appeared a single time. One junction end disagrees with the germline gene, perhaps due to a read error. V gene TRBV7-7 combines with J gene TRBJ2-1; D is ambiguous. The CDR3 extends over 16 amino acids. CDR1 and CDR2 from the germline V gene are SSHAT and FNYEAQ (reference sequence). CDR3 amino acids: CASSLEVSFQSNEQFF. The CDR3 nucleotides read TGTGCTAGCAGCTTAGAAGTTAGCTTCCAATCCAATGAGCAGTTCTTC. The full variable domain, rest sourced from reference TRBV7-7 and TRBJ2-1, is GAGVSQSPRYKVTKRGQDVTLRCDPISSHATLYWYQQALGQGPEFLTYFNYEAQPDKSGLPSDRFSAERPEGSISTLTIQRTEQRDSAMYRCASSLEVSFQSNEQFFGPGTRLTVL.

The V gene is TRBV5-4, the J gene TRBJ2-3, with D possibly matching TRBD2 (6 bases). V lost 3 bases to trimming and J lost 2 bases, with 13 bases between them. CDR1 and CDR2 from the germline V gene are SGHNT and YYREEE (reference sequence). The CDR3 covers 15 residues. This CDR3 reads CASSSPTSHTDTQYF. The CDR3 coding sequence is TGTGCCAGCAGCTCCCCGACTAGTCACACAGATACGCAGTATTTT.

A single count supports this clone. The rearrangement joins TRBV28 to TRBJ1-2; 8 bases align to TRBD1. The CDR3 length is 15 residues. The junction had 12 bases not matched to a gene; V was cut back by 4 bases and J by 8 bases. Germline V gene data show CDR1 as MDHEN and CDR2 as SYDVKM. In nucleotides, the CDR3 is TGTGCCAGCAGTTCCTCATCCCGACAGGGGCACGGCTACACCTTC. Translation: CASSSSSRQGHGYTF.

The rearrangement links TRBV5-1 to TRBJ2-3; D uncertain. Deletions cut 4 bases from V and 2 bases from J, with 11 bases between. The CDR3 totals 14 residues. Germline loops: CDR1 SGHRS, CDR2 YFSETQ. This CDR3 reads CASSRFGSTDTQYF. Written as DNA, the CDR3 is TGCGCCAGCAGCCGGTTCGGATCCACAGATACGCAGTATTTT. Supplemented by reference TRBV5-1 and TRBJ2-3, the full variable domain reads KAGVTQTPRYLIKTRGQQVTLSCSPISGHRSVSWYQQTPGQGLQFLFEYFSETQRNKGNFPGRFSGRQFSNSRSEMNVSTLELGDSALYLCASSRFGSTDTQYFGPGTRLTVL.

The J gene is TRBJ1-2, the V gene TRBV7-2; a possible D gene is TRBD1 (5 bases). The CDR3 loop spans 15 amino acids. Trimming shortened V by 4 bases and J by 4 bases, and 16 bases separated the two germline ends. The germline V gene has CDR1 SGHTA and CDR2 FQGNSA. As DNA, the CDR3 is TGTGCCAGCAGCTCGTACCAGGACGGGGGCTATGGCTACACCTTC. This codes for CASSSYQDGGYGYTF.

The chain carries TRBV4-1 and TRBJ1-4; D remains ambiguous. With 3 bases removed from V and 2 bases from J, the gap between germline ends came to 10 bases. Per the germline V gene, CDR1 is MGHRA and CDR2 is YSYEKL. This CDR3 comprises 15 residues. CDR3 sequence reads: CASSQLGWTNEKLFF. CDR3 coding DNA: TGCGCCAGCAGCCAGTTGGGTTGGACTAATGAAAAACTGTTTTTT.

V usage is TRBV7-9 and J usage is TRBJ1-4; 7 nucleotides agree with TRBD1. The CDR3 is made up of 13 amino acids. V shed 3 bases and J 8 bases; nucleotides not matched to a gene: 3. CDR1 is SEHNR and CDR2 is FQNEAQ in the germline V gene (reference sequence). In DNA form, the CDR3 reads TGTGCCAGCAGCTTGGCAGGGGGGGAAAAACTGTTTTTT. It specifies CASSLAGGEKLFF. Filled out from reference TRBV7-9 and TRBJ1-4, the complete variable domain reads DTGVSQNPRHKITKRGQNVTFRCDPISEHNRLYWYRQTLGQGPEFLTYFQNEAQLEKSRLLSDRFSAERPKGSFSTLEIQRTEQGDSAMYLCASSLAGGEKLFFGSGTQLSVL.

This chain uses TRBV4-2 with TRBJ1-3, with D possibly being TRBD1 (5 bases). With 3 bases removed from V and 0 bases from J, the gap between germline ends came to 12 bases. This CDR3 spans 16 amino acids. The germline V gene encodes CDR1 LGHNA and CDR2 YNFKEQ. The CDR3 region has the DNA TGTGCCAGCAGCCACGGGGGGGAAAGCTCTGGAAACACCATATATTTT. Protein product: CASSHGGESSGNTIYF.

This clone has just one count. The chain has TRBV29-1 and TRBJ2-6; D is perhaps TRBD2 (6 bases). This CDR3 has 15 residues. V lost 1 base, J lost 4 bases, and 11 bases lay in between. Germline V CDR1 and CDR2: SQVTM, ANQGSEA. CDR3 bases: TGCAGCGTTGAAGGCGGGGCAGCCGGGGCCAACGTCCTGACTTTC. This sequence encodes CSVEGGAAGANVLTF.

V and J are TRBV19 and TRBJ1-5, with TRBD1 as a possible D gene (5 bases). The V and J ends lost 5 bases and 2 bases respectively, with 13 bases between them. The CDR3 is 15 amino acids. Germline values: CDR1 LNHDA, CDR2 SQIVND (reference sequence). The CDR3 region has the DNA TGTGCCAGTAGTGTGGCGGGGACGGGCAATCAGCCCCAGCATTTT. Translating gives CASSVAGTGNQPQHF.